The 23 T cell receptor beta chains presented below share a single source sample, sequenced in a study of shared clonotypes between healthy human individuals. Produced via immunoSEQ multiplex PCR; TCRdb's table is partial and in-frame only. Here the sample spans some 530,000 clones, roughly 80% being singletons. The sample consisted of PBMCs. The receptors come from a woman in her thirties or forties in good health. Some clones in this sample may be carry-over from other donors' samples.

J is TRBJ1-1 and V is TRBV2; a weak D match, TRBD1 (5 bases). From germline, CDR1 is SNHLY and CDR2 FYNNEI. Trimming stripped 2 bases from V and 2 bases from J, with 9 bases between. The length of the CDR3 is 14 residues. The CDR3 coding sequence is TGTGCCAGCAGTGAACAGCAGGGTAACACTGAAGCTTTCTTT. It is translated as CASSEQQGNTEAFF. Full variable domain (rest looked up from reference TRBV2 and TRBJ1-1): EPEVTQTPSHQVTQMGQEVILRCVPISNHLYFYWYRQILGQKVEFLVSFYNNEISEKSEIFDDQFSVERPDGSNFTLKIRSTKLEDSAMYFCASSEQQGNTEAFFGQGTRLTVV.

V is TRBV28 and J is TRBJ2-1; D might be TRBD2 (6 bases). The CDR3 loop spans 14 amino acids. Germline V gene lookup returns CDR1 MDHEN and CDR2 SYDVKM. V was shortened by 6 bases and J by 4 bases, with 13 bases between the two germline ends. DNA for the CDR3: TGTGCCAGCAGCGGCGGACTAATATACAATGAGCAGTTCTTC. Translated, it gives CASSGGLIYNEQFF.

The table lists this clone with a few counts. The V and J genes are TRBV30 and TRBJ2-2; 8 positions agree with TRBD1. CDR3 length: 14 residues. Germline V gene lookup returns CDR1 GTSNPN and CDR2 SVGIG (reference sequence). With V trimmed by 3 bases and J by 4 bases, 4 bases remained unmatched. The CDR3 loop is CAWRRQGSTGELFF. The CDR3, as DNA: TGTGCCTGGAGGAGACAGGGGAGCACCGGGGAGCTGTTTTTT.

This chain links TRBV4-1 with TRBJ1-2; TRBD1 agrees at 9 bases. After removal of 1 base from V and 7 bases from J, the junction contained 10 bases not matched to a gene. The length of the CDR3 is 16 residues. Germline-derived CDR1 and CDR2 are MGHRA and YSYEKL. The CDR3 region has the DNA TGCGCCAGCAGCCAAGGGGGACAGGGCCCGCTTAGTGGCTACACCTTC. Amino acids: CASSQGGQGPLSGYTF.

The CDR3: CASSPQGPGAQETQYF. DNA for the CDR3: TGTGCCAGCAGCCCACAGGGGCCCGGCGCTCAAGAGACCCAGTACTTC. The chain has TRBV6-6 and TRBJ2-5; 7 bases are a match to TRBD1. The CDR3 is made up of 16 amino acids. Germline V gene sequence: CDR1 MNHNY, CDR2 SVGAGI (reference sequence). With V trimmed by 6 bases and J by 2 bases, 12 bases remained unmatched.

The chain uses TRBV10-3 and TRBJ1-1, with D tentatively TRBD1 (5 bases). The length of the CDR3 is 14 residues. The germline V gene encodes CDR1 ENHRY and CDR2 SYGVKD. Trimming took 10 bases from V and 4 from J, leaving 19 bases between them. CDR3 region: CATLGPGLSTEAFF. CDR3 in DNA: TGTGCCACCCTCGGCCCGGGGCTGTCCACTGAAGCTTTCTTT.

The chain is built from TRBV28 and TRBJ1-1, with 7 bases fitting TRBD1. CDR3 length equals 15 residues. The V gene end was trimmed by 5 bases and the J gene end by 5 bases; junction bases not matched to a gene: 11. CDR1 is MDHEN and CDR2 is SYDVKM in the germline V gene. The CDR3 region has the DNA TGTGCCAGCAGTACCACAGGGGATGTAGGAACTGAAGCTTTCTTT. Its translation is CASSTTGDVGTEAFF.

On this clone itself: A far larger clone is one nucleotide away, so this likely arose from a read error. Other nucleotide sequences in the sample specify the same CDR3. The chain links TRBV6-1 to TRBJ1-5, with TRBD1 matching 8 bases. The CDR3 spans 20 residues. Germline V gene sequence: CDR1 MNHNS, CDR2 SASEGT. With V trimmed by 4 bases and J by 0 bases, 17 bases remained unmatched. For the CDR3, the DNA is TGTGCCAGCAGTGGACGGTCTGGACAGGGATACACCTATAGCAATCAGCCCCAGCATTTT. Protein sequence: CASSGRSGQGYTYSNQPQHF.

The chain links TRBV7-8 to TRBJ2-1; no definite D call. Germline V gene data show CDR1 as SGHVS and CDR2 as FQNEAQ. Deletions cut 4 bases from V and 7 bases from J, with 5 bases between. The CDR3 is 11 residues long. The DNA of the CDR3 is TGTGCCAGCAGCTGGTTTAATGAGCAGTTCTTC. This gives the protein CASSWFNEQFF.

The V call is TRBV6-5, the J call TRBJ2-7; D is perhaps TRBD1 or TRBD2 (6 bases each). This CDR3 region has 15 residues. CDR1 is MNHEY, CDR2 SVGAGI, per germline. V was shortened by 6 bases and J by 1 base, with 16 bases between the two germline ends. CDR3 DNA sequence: TGTGCCAGCAGGCAAAGGCGGGACACGTCCTACGAGCAGTACTTC. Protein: CASRQRRDTSYEQYF.

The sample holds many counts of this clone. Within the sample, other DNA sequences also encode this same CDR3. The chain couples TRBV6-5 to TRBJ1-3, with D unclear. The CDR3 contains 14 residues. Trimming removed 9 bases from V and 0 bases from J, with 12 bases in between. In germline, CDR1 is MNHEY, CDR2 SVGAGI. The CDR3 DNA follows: TGTGCCAGTACCCCAGGCGGCTCTGGAAACACCATATATTTT. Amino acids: CASTPGGSGNTIYF.

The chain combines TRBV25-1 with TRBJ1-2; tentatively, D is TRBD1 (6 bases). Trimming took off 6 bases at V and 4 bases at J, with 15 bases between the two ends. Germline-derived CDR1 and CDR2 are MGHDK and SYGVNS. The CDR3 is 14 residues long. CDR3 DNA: TGTGCCAGCAGGTCGGAGGGACACCTCTATGGCTACACCTTC. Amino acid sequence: CASRSEGHLYGYTF.

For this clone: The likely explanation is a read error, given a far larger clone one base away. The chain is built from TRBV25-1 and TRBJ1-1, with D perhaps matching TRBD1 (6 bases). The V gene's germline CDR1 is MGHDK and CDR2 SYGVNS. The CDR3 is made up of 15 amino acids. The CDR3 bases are TGTGCCAGCAGGCCAAGAGGGGGGACGAACACTGGAGCTTTCTTT. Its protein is CASRPRGGTNTGAFF.

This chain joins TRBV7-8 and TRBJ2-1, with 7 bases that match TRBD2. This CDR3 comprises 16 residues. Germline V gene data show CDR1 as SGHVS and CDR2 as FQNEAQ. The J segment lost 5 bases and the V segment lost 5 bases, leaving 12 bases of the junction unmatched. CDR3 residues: CASSPAGLAVHNEQFF. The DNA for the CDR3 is TGTGCCAGCAGCCCCGCGGGGCTAGCGGTCCACAATGAGCAGTTCTTC.

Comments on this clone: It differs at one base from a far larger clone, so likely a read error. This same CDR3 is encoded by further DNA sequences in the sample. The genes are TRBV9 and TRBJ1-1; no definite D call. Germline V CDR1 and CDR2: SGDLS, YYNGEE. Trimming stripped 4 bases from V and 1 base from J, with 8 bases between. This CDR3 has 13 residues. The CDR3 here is CASSSRRNTEAFF. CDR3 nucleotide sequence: TGTGCCAGCAGCTCGCGACGGAACACTGAAGCTTTCTTT.

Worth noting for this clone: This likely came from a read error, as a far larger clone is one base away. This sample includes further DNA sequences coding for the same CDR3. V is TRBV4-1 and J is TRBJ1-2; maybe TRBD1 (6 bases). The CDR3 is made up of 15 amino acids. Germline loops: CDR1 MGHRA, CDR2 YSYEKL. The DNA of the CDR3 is TGCGCCAGCAGCCAAGCCGCTGACAGGTCGATTGGCTACACCTTT. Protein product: CASSQAADRSIGYTF.

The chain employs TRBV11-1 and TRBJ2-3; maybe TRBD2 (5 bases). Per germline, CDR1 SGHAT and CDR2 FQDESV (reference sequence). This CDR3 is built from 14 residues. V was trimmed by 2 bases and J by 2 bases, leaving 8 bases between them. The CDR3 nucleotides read TGTGCCAGCAGCTTACTGACTAACACAGATACGCAGTATTTT. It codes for CASSLLTNTDTQYF.

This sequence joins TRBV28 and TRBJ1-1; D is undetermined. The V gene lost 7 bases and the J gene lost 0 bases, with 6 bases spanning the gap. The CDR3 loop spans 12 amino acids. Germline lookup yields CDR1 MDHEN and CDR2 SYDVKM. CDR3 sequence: CASNVLNTEAFF. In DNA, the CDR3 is TGTGCCAGCAACGTTTTGAACACTGAAGCTTTCTTT. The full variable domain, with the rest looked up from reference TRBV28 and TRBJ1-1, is DVKVTQSSRYLVKRTGEKVFLECVQDMDHENMFWYRQDPGLGLRLIYFSYDVKMKEKGDIPEGYSVSREKKERFSLILESASTNQTSMYLCASNVLNTEAFFGQGTRLTVV.

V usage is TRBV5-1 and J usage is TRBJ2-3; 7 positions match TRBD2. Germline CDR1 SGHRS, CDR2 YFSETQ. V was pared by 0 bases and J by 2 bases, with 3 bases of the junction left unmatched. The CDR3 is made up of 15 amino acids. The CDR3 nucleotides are TGCGCCAGCAGCTTGGAAGCGGGGCCCACAGATACGCAGTATTTT. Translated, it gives CASSLEAGPTDTQYF.

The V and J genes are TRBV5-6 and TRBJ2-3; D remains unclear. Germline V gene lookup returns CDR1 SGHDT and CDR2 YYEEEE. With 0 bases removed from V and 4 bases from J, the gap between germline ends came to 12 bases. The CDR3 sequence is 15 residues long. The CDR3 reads CASSLGPDGADTQYF. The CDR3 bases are TGTGCCAGCAGCTTGGGCCCCGATGGGGCAGATACGCAGTATTTT.

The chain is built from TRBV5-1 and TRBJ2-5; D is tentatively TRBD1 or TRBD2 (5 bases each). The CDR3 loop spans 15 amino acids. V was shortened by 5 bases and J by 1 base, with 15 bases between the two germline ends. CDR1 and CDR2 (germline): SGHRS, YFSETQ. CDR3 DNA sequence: TGCGCCAGCAGTCAGGGAAATCGGGGCCAAGAGACCCAGTACTTC. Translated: CASSQGNRGQETQYF.

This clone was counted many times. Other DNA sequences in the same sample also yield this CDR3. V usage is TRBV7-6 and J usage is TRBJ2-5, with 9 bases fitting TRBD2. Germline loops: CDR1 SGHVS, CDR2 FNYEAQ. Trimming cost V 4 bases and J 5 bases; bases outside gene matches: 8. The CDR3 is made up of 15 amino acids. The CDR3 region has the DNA TGTGCCAGCAGCTCGACTAGCGGAGGGGCGGAGACCCAGTACTTC. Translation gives CASSSTSGGAETQYF.

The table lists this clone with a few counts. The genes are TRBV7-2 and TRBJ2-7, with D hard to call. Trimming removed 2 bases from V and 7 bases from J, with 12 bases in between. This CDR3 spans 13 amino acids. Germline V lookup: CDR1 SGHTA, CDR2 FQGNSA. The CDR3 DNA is TGTGCCAGCAGCTTACCAAGGGCCCGGGAGCAGTACTTC. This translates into CASSLPRAREQYF.